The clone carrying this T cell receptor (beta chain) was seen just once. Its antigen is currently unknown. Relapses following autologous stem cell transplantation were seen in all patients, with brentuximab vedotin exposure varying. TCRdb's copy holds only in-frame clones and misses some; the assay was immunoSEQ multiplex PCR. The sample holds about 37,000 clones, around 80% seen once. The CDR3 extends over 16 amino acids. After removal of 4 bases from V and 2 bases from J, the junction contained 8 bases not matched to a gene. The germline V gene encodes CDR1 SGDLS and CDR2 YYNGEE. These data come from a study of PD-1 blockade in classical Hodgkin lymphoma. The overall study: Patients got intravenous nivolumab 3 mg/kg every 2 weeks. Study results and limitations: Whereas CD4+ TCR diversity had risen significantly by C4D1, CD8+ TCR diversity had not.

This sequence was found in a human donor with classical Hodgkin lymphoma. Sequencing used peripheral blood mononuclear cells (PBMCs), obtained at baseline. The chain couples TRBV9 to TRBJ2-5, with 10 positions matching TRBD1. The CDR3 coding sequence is TGTGCCAGCAGCCCTCGCCAGGACAGGGGGCAAGAGACCCAGTACTTC. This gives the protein CASSPRQDRGQETQYF.